The rows below give T cell receptor beta chains drawn from one sample of a study of T cell repertoires in aging, cancer and after chemotherapy. One entry per CDR3 protein results from TCRdb running MiXCR on the multiplex PCR reads. Here the sample spans some 2,100 distinct CDR3 sequences, about 28% being singletons. Sequencing was performed on blood. These receptors all come from a human donor in good health. Each CDR3 is given with its conserved first and last residue.

cdr3_aa	v_call	j_call
CASRPDRGIGELFF	TRBV12-3/TRBV12-4	TRBJ2-2
CASSLGQPTDTQYF	TRBV11-1	TRBJ2-3
CAWKTSGAFYEQYF	TRBV30	TRBJ2-7
CAHRGGLSTEAFF	TRBV6-6	TRBJ1-1
CASSYFGGGEQFF	TRBV6-2/TRBV6-3	TRBJ2-1
CASGRIGLAGTFQETQYF	TRBV5-1	TRBJ2-5
CASSTGRGEETQYF	TRBV19	TRBJ2-5
CASSLAPISNTGELFF	TRBV7-2	TRBJ2-2
CASSPGLAGGPGTDTQYF	TRBV7-4	TRBJ2-3
CASSGGQLNEKLFF	TRBV27	TRBJ1-4
CASSLSKRVDTQYF	TRBV27	TRBJ2-3
CASSLSHSGRGEQYF	TRBV28	TRBJ2-7
CATSRDGEANYGYTF	TRBV15	TRBJ1-2
CASSYSFFGRNYGYTF	TRBV6-5	TRBJ1-2
CASSYDLGGFRSQETQYF	TRBV6-2/TRBV6-3	TRBJ2-5
CAISESPAHGGFSYNSPLHF	TRBV10-3	TRBJ1-6
CASSPGQGLASYEQYF	TRBV5-4	TRBJ2-7
CSVVGGEGTF	TRBV29-1	TRBJ1-2
CSVGGAGGGYTF	TRBV29-1	TRBJ1-2
CSASPRGSYFHEQFF	TRBV20-1	TRBJ2-1
CASSPWRGGHTGELFF	TRBV7-2	TRBJ2-2
CASKGNLAGGVDTQYF	TRBV6-6	TRBJ2-3
CASSGRGTDTQYF	TRBV5-4	TRBJ2-3
CSASSGRGFGNSPLHF	TRBV20-1	TRBJ1-6
CASSKDRGVEDTQYF	TRBV19	TRBJ2-3
CASSYSIGQETQYF	TRBV6-5	TRBJ2-5
CAISSGGLPGNTIYF	TRBV10-3	TRBJ1-3
CASSPSGANVLTF	TRBV7-9	TRBJ2-6
CASSFWSGVPYEQYF	TRBV27	TRBJ2-7
CASSLDLRAGANEQFF	TRBV11-1	TRBJ2-1
CASSRQGNTEAFF	TRBV6-5	TRBJ1-1
CASSEGQLGIERRNF	TRBV6-1	TRBJ2-3
CASSLAQGGTEAFF	TRBV7-2	TRBJ1-1
CAISGDYQETQYF	TRBV10-3	TRBJ2-5
CASSTRWGRENNEQFF	TRBV19	TRBJ2-1
CSAPWTGRNTEAFF	TRBV20-1	TRBJ1-1
CASSLSGSSYEQYF	TRBV5-5	TRBJ2-7
CASSQVFSGGEQETQYF	TRBV4-3	TRBJ2-5
CASSQGLGTDTQYF	TRBV11-1	TRBJ2-3
CSARPTTGAGGTETQYF	TRBV20-1	TRBJ2-5
CASSNQEGGFQPQHF	TRBV19	TRBJ1-5
CASSPLGQAYNEQFF	TRBV12-3/TRBV12-4	TRBJ2-1
CASSLAPTGATGETQYF	TRBV12-3/TRBV12-4	TRBJ2-5
CASRLGQGARQPQHF	TRBV6-5	TRBJ1-5
CASHRGKVAGELFF	TRBV27	TRBJ2-2
CSGRGRVDTQYF	TRBV20-1	TRBJ2-3
CAWTAGGSHQPQHF	TRBV30	TRBJ1-5
CASSTQGRANYGYTF	TRBV28	TRBJ1-2
CASSIWTGVTYEQYF	TRBV19	TRBJ2-7
CASSPLAYGYTF	TRBV5-1	TRBJ1-2
CASSEILGMNTEAFF	TRBV6-1	TRBJ1-1
CASSESGFDYNEQFF	TRBV6-5	TRBJ2-1
CAISDRVGNSPLHF	TRBV10-3	TRBJ1-6
CASSTQLGGGEKLFF	TRBV4-3	TRBJ1-4
CASSFIAGGTYEQYF	TRBV12-3/TRBV12-4	TRBJ2-7
CAWSLGADTQYF	TRBV30	TRBJ2-3
CASSKSTGTKPLGYTF	TRBV21-1	TRBJ1-2
CASSIRSDTQYF	TRBV5-6	TRBJ2-3
CASSIRQALTPYEQYF	TRBV19	TRBJ2-7
CASSPGGGRYNEQFF	TRBV7-3	TRBJ2-1